Listed below are T cell receptor beta chains from one sample, sequenced in a study of blood T cell repertoires in COVID-19. Measured with immunoSEQ multiplex PCR; TCRdb has only the in-frame clones, and not every one. The repertoire has under 95,000 clones, around nine tenths of them found once; the top ten carry 5% to 5.5%. The sample was peripheral blood. All receptors derive from a man in his 60s with acute or convalescent COVID-19. CDR3s include the opening cysteine and the closing phenylalanine or tryptophan. The D gene is left open where the match is weak. The size of a clone is reported for some rows only, either as once, few or many, or as a class for expanded clones.

v_gene	j_gene	abundance	d_gene	CDR3aa	CDR3nt
TRBV9	TRBJ2-3	.	TRBD2	CASSVGGGRLTDTQYF	TGTGCCAGCAGCGTAGGGGGAGGGCGGCTCACAGATACGCAGTATTTT
TRBV6-6	TRBJ1-3	few	.	CASSQKTGNTIYF	TGTGCCAGCAGTCAGAAGACAGGCAACACCATATATTTT
TRBV5-1	TRBJ2-5	.	.	CASSLGLVGETQYF	TGCGCCAGCAGCTTGGGACTAGTAGGCGAGACCCAGTACTTC
TRBV12-5	TRBJ1-4	.	TRBD1	CASASGGFREKLFF	TGTGCTAGTGCCTCAGGGGGGTTTCGGGAAAAACTGTTTTTT
TRBV19	TRBJ2-1	.	.	CASSLIAVSYNEQFF	TGTGCCAGTAGTCTCATAGCGGTCTCCTACAATGAGCAGTTCTTC
TRBV4-1	TRBJ2-1	.	.	CASSQVLSAEQFF	TGCGCCAGCAGCCAAGTATTGAGCGCTGAGCAGTTCTTC
TRBV29-1	TRBJ2-3	.	.	CSVSGATGVSTDTQYF	TGCAGCGTTAGTGGTGCCACGGGGGTGAGCACAGATACGCAGTATTTT
TRBV19	TRBJ1-5	.	.	CASSIDPNSNQPQHF	TGTGCCAGTAGTATAGACCCTAATAGCAATCAGCCCCAGCATTTT
TRBV18	TRBJ2-1	.	TRBD1	CASSRDRGLSSYNEQFF	TGTGCCAGCTCTCGGGACAGGGGCCTGAGCTCCTACAATGAGCAGTTCTTC
TRBV5-5	TRBJ2-2	.	.	CASSQNAGANTGELFF	TGTGCCAGCAGTCAGAATGCGGGGGCCAACACCGGGGAGCTGTTTTTT
TRBV7-2	TRBJ2-4	.	TRBD1	CASSLATGVNIQYF	TGTGCCAGCAGCTTAGCAACAGGGGTGAACATTCAGTACTTC
TRBV5-6	TRBJ2-7	.	TRBD1	CASSPGTGFYEQYF	TGTGCCAGCAGCCCCGGGACAGGGTTCTACGAGCAGTACTTC
TRBV12-3/TRBV12-4	TRBJ1-5	.	.	CASREGNQPQHF	TGTGCCAGCAGGGAGGGGAATCAGCCCCAGCATTTT
TRBV20-1	TRBJ1-2	.	TRBD1	CSASLADRGPGYTF	TGCAGTGCTAGTCTCGCTGACAGGGGGCCTGGCTACACCTTC
TRBV6-2/TRBV6-3	TRBJ2-5	.	.	CASSNAVKTQYF	TGTGCCAGCAGCAACGCGGTGAAGACCCAGTACTTC
TRBV2	TRBJ1-1	few	.	CASTVFSAEAFF	TGTGCCAGCACCGTGTTCTCAGCTGAAGCTTTCTTT
TRBV6-4	TRBJ1-1	.	TRBD1	CASRVQGDTEAFF	TGTGCCAGCAGGGTACAGGGGGACACTGAAGCTTTCTTT
TRBV6-5	TRBJ2-5	.	.	CASSYSVGRNQETQYF	TGTGCCAGCAGTTACTCGGTGGGGCGGAACCAAGAGACCCAGTACTTC
TRBV18	TRBJ2-1	.	TRBD2	CASSPSGGGSGEQFF	TGTGCCAGCTCACCTTCTGGCGGGGGGTCTGGTGAGCAGTTCTTC
TRBV27	TRBJ1-5	once	.	CASSSTGFNQPQHF	TGTGCCAGCAGTTCCACAGGGTTCAATCAGCCCCAGCATTTT
TRBV25-1	TRBJ1-6	.	.	CASSEAQGSSPLHF	TGTGCCAGCAGTGAAGCACAGGGCAGTTCACCCCTCCACTTT
TRBV5-1	TRBJ2-3	.	.	CASSAGIGGTDTQYF	TGCGCCAGCAGTGCCGGGATTGGGGGGACAGATACGCAGTATTTT
TRBV9	TRBJ2-3	once	TRBD2	CASSDGAGFGTDTQYF	TGTGCCAGCTCCGACGGAGCGGGGTTCGGCACAGATACGCAGTATTTT
TRBV6-1	TRBJ2-3	.	TRBD2	CASSAWTSGGRNTQYF	TGTGCCAGCAGTGCCTGGACTAGCGGGGGGCGCAATACGCAGTATTTT
TRBV2	TRBJ2-3	.	TRBD1	CASSRDRGGDTQYF	TGTGCCAGCAGCCGGGACAGGGGGGGAGATACGCAGTATTTT
TRBV7-2	TRBJ1-3	.	.	CASSLSMAGNTIYF	TGTGCCAGCAGCTTATCTATGGCTGGAAACACCATATATTTT
TRBV9	TRBJ2-3	few	.	CASSPGVPLTDTQYF	TGTGCCAGCAGCCCCGGGGTCCCCCTCACAGATACGCAGTATTTT
TRBV9	TRBJ1-6	.	.	CASSAGEAVGSPLHF	TGTGCCAGCAGCGCCGGGGAGGCAGTGGGTTCACCCCTCCACTTT
TRBV29-1	TRBJ1-1	.	TRBD1	CSGGTPGGGLNTEAFF	TGCAGCGGTGGGACCCCAGGGGGCGGGTTGAACACTGAAGCTTTCTTT
TRBV2	TRBJ1-1	.	.	CASDSYTEAFF	TGTGCCAGTGACAGCTACACTGAAGCTTTCTTT
TRBV7-2	TRBJ1-4	.	.	CASSLDPGSNEKLFF	TGTGCCAGCAGCTTAGACCCGGGGTCGAATGAAAAACTGTTTTTT
TRBV3-1/TRBV3-2	TRBJ2-2	.	.	CASSQVLNTGELFF	TGTGCCAGCAGCCAAGTTTTAAACACCGGGGAGCTGTTTTTT
TRBV4-3	TRBJ1-6	.	.	CASSEISTGTTNSPLHF	TGCGCCAGCAGCGAAATTAGTACCGGGACTACTAATTCACCCCTCCACTTT
TRBV5-6	TRBJ1-4	.	TRBD1	CASSSTGGANEKLFF	TGTGCCAGCAGCTCGACAGGGGGTGCAAATGAAAAACTGTTTTTT
TRBV19	TRBJ2-7	.	TRBD1	CASSGGSAPYEQYF	TGTGCCAGTTCAGGGGGCTCGGCGCCCTACGAGCAGTACTTC
TRBV5-6	TRBJ1-1	once	.	CASSLQTEAFF	TGTGCCAGCAGCTTGCAAACTGAAGCTTTCTTT
TRBV27	TRBJ2-2	.	TRBD1	CASTDRAATGELFF	TGTGCCAGCACAGACAGGGCGGCCACCGGGGAGCTGTTTTTT
TRBV4-3	TRBJ1-2	.	.	CASSQDHGAAAFYGYTF	TGCGCCAGCAGCCAAGATCATGGGGCGGCTGCATTCTATGGCTACACCTTC
TRBV7-8	TRBJ2-2	.	.	CASSSSGAGGELFF	TGTGCCAGCAGCTCATCAGGGGCGGGCGGGGAGCTGTTTTTT
TRBV3-1/TRBV3-2	TRBJ1-3	.	TRBD1	CASSQSRRGQGGTIYF	TGTGCCAGCAGCCAATCGAGGAGAGGACAGGGGGGCACCATATATTTT
TRBV14	TRBJ1-6	.	TRBD1	CASSRTGQVNSPLHF	TGTGCCAGCAGCCGCACGGGACAGGTCAATTCACCCCTCCACTTT
TRBV3-1/TRBV3-2	TRBJ1-1	.	.	CASSQDPGSEAFF	TGTGCCAGCAGCCAAGATCCGGGATCTGAAGCTTTCTTT
TRBV11-2	TRBJ1-1	.	.	CASTGQLNTEAFF	TGTGCCAGCACCGGACAATTGAACACTGAAGCTTTCTTT
TRBV18	TRBJ1-1	.	.	CASSPAGTLNTEAFF	TGTGCCAGCTCACCCGCCGGGACACTGAACACTGAAGCTTTCTTT